Given below is one T cell receptor beta chain in context. Its target is not known. These data are taken from a study of T cell responses to AZD1222 COVID-19 vaccine. Study-level findings and limits: Repertoire sampling was restricted to post-peak T cell response timepoints.

Data came from immunoSEQ multiplex PCR; TCRdb stores just in-frame clones and leaves some out. The sample consists of over 130,000 clones, 80% to 90% of them appearing once. The germline gives CDR1 MDHEN, CDR2 SYDVKM. V gave up 6 bases and J gave up 3 bases, with 9 bases separating them. The CDR3 spans 12 residues. The sample consisted of peripheral blood, taken on day 0 of AZD1222 vaccination. The TCR originated in an adult in good health. J is TRBJ2-7 and V is TRBV28, with a weak D call TRBD1 (5 bases). This CDR3 reads CASRQGFYEQYF. The CDR3 DNA reads TGTGCCAGCAGGCAGGGATTCTACGAGCAGTACTTC.